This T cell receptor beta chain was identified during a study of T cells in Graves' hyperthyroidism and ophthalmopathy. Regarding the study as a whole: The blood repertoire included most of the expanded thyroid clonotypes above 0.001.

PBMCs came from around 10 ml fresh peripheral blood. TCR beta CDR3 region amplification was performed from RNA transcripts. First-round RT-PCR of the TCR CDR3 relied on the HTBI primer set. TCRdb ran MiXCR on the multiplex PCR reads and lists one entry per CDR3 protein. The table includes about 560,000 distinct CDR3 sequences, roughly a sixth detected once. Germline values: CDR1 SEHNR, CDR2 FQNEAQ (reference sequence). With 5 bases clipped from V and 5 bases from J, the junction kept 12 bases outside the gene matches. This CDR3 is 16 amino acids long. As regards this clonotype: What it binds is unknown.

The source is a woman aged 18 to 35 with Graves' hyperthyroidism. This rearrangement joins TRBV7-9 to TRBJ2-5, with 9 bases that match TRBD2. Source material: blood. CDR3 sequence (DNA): TGTGCCAGCAGCCGGATTTCCCCTAGCGGGACCGAGACCCAGTACTTC. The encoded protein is CASSRISPSGTETQYF.